Below are 6 T cell receptor beta chains sequenced from a single sample in a study of T cell changes during pregnancy in multiple sclerosis. The data were produced by immunoSEQ multiplex PCR, yet TCRdb's version contains in-frame clones alone and is incomplete. The table lists about 51,000 clones, roughly 92% of them singletons, with approximately 0.68% in the top ten. Sample: CD4+ T cells from peripheral blood mononuclear cells, taken in the third trimester of pregnancy. The receptor source for this set is a female donor with multiple sclerosis, enrolled in a pregnancy study.

The V call is TRBV7-2, the J call TRBJ2-5; 9 bases agree with TRBD1. This CDR3 region has 14 residues. Germline V gene lookup returns CDR1 SGHTA and CDR2 FQGNSA. J gave up 4 bases and V 5 bases, and 5 bases lay outside the gene matches. For the CDR3, the DNA is TGTGCCAGCAGCCGCGACAGGGGGGCAGAGACCCAGTACTTC. Encoded protein: CASSRDRGAETQYF.

This clone was detected only once. CDR3 protein: CASKNRESGANVLTF. For the CDR3, the DNA is TGTGCCAGCAAGAACAGGGAGTCCGGGGCCAACGTCCTGACTTTC. The chain employs TRBV28 and TRBJ2-6; perhaps TRBD1 as D (6 bases). This CDR3 has 15 residues. CDR1 and CDR2 from the germline V gene are MDHEN and SYDVKM. V was trimmed by 7 bases and J by 4 bases, leaving 14 bases between them.

This clone was observed once. The V call is TRBV5-1, the J call TRBJ2-1; 15 bases agree with TRBD2. Germline V gene data show CDR1 as SGHRS and CDR2 as YFSETQ. Losses at the gene ends were 7 bases for V and 2 bases for J; bases not matched to a gene: 10. The CDR3 loop spans 18 amino acids. CDR3 loop: CASHPGLAGGVTYNEQFF. CDR3 nucleotide sequence: TGCGCCAGCCATCCGGGACTAGCGGGAGGTGTCACCTACAATGAGCAGTTCTTC.

V and J are TRBV2 and TRBJ1-5, with TRBD1 matching 8 bases. With 6 bases clipped from V and 4 bases from J, the junction kept 8 bases outside the gene matches. CDR1 SNHLY and CDR2 FYNNEI come from the germline V gene. This CDR3 has 15 amino acids. The DNA for the CDR3 is TGTGCCAGCAGGGGGGGACAGGTCCCGAATCAGCCCCAGCATTTT. This translates into CASRGGQVPNQPQHF.

The chain recombines TRBV7-2 with TRBJ2-1; TRBD2 matches at 7 bases. The CDR3 contains 15 residues. Per the germline V gene, CDR1 is SGHTA and CDR2 is FQGNSA. The V gene end was trimmed by 2 bases and the J gene end by 5 bases; junction bases not matched to a gene: 6. The CDR3 DNA is TGTGCCAGCAGCTTACCATACGGGAGGAACAATGAGCAGTTCTTC. Translation: CASSLPYGRNNEQFF.

The chain uses TRBV2 and TRBJ1-2, with 8 bases lining up with TRBD1. Losses at the gene ends were 4 bases for V and 3 bases for J; bases not matched to a gene: 4. Germline CDR1 reads SNHLY; CDR2 reads FYNNEI. The CDR3 totals 14 residues. CDR3: CASSGGQGYYGYTF. The CDR3 coding sequence is TGTGCCAGCAGTGGCGGACAGGGCTACTATGGCTACACCTTC.